This T cell receptor (beta chain) was obtained from a study of identical twins. The CDR3 is made up of 13 amino acids. The germline V gene has CDR1 ENHRY and CDR2 SYGVKD. Points from the study as a whole: Analyses of zero insertions could be partly confounded by invariant MAIT and iNKT cells. The authors drew conclusions from cross-sectional statistical analysis rather than following the same donors.

About this clonotype itself: Antigen specificity is unknown.

A universal primer site arose from template switching, and cDNA bore unique molecular identifiers. TCRdb reprocessed the 5' RACE reads with MiXCR, giving one entry per CDR3 protein. The data hold roughly 1,500,000 distinct CDR3 sequences, with around 33% observed a single time. The sequencing sample was made of cord blood. The chain links TRBV10-3 to TRBJ2-1; D is possibly TRBD2 (6 bases). The J call may be mistaken, given a closer DNA end match to TRBJ2-7. The clonotype was recovered from a newborn girl in good health. The CDR3 nucleotides are TGTGCCATCTCTAGCGACTCCTACAATGAGCAGTACTTC. It codes for CAISSDSYNEQYF.